This record looks at one TCR beta chain sequence and its context. Its specificity is unknown. This specimen comes from a study of shared clonotypes between healthy human individuals. Across the whole study: In total, the donors were two women and a few men aged 18 to 49. Broader study findings: Shared clonotypes across all four donors exceeded non-shared ones in generation probability. It was expected that sequencing depth would affect clonotype sharing among donors.

TCRdb's copy holds only in-frame clones and misses some; the assay was immunoSEQ multiplex PCR. The sample holds 1.5 million to 1.9 million clones, approximately 98% seen once. The sequence was obtained from a man aged 30 to 39 in good health. Sequenced input: naive CD4+ T cells sorted from blood. As for subset: CD45RA+ positively selected.

CDR3 in DNA: TGTGCCAGCTCACCACCTAGCCACTACAATGAGCAGTTCTTC. This codes for CASSPPSHYNEQFF. The rearrangement links TRBV18 to TRBJ2-1, with D hard to call. The V gene's germline CDR1 is KGHSH and CDR2 LQKENI. There are 14 residues in the CDR3. V lost 0 bases to trimming and J lost 3 bases, with 6 bases between them. The full variable domain, rest sourced from reference TRBV18 and TRBJ2-1, is NAGVMQNPRHLVRRRGQEARLRCSPMKGHSHVYWYRQLPEEGLKFMVYLQKENIIDESGMPKERFSAEFPKEGPSILRIQQVVRGDSAAYFCASSPPSHYNEQFFGPGTRLTVL.